Detailed here is one TCR beta chain. What it binds is not known. Germline V lookup: CDR1 SEHNR, CDR2 FQNEAQ (reference sequence). The CDR3 is 14 amino acids. V lost 11 bases, J lost 4 bases, and 20 bases lay in between. This sample was taken from a study of T cells in Graves' hyperthyroidism and ophthalmopathy. General observations from the study: Most thyroid clonotypes expanded above 0.001 were also detected in blood. Ophthalmopathy was separated from stable hyperthyroidism by a 13 V-J model.

Patients having uncontrolled infection, another autoimmune disease, pregnancy or lactation were not included. Clinicians diagnosed patients from clinical symptoms, serum thyroxine and TRAb, thyroid ultrasound and orbital computed tomography. RNA transcripts provided the source from which TCR beta CDR3 regions were amplified. Primed by the HTBI set, a first-round RT-PCR was run on the TCR CDR3. Using its own MiXCR run on the multiplex PCR reads, TCRdb lists one record per CDR3 protein. The table lists 480,000 or so distinct CDR3 sequences, around 50% of them singletons. Sequencing was done on a sample of peripheral blood or thyroid tissue (not recorded which). The TCR was taken from an adult woman with Graves' disease, either hyperthyroidism or ophthalmopathy (not recorded which). V is TRBV7-9 and J is TRBJ1-1; a weak D match, TRBD1 (6 bases). CDR3 coding DNA: TGTGCCTGTCTCCGGGGGGCCGAGGGCACTGAAGCTTTCTTT. Translating gives CACLRGAEGTEAFF.